This TCR beta chain was retrieved from a study of blood T cell repertoires in COVID-19 (TCRdb year 2020). For context, the study as a whole: Samples covering the acute and convalescent phases of COVID-19 were provided by collaborators in the United States, Italy and Spain. The samples were drawn from two sources: the first 160 participants of the ongoing ImmuneRACE study, and over 950 subjects contributed by 6 global collaborators. Where available, HLA class I and class II types were taken from metadata supplied by the sample provider and were not determined by assay-based typing. The prospective study material was composed of cDNA or gDNA derived from T cells, B-cell-depleted T cells, or PBMCs. A freely available public database, intended as a resource for researchers studying the immune response to SARS-CoV-2, is where the repertoires were released. Deeply sampled blood TCRbeta repertoires from subjects exposed to, actively infected with, or recovered from COVID-19 were included in the dataset. Nearly every sample came with metadata listing a de-identified subject ID, COVID-19 status, age in years and sex. The research as a whole found: Clinical and demographic metadata were provided uncurated, with the amount varying by source and participant.

Each collaborating institution followed its own protocols to collect whole blood in K2EDTA tubes. For TCRbeta analysis, collaborators shipped samples as frozen whole blood, isolated PBMCs, or DNA extracted from either of those sample types. V is trimmed back by 6 bases and J by 6 bases, and the junction contains 4 bases that no gene match accounts for. As encoded in the germline V gene, CDR1 is MNHEY while CDR2 is SVGEGT. From its cysteine to its phenylalanine, the CDR3 spans 12 amino acids. This entry keeps only the CDR3 DNA: 36 bases, framed from base 1. This clone occurred a few times. This receptor's antigen is unknown. Base qualities were left out, and no much larger clone turns up one base away. The immunoSEQ Assay, a bias-controlled multiplex PCR, was used to amplify TCRbeta CDR3 regions from genomic DNA. From the authors' description of their analysis: The number of nucleated cells in each sample was estimated from the amplification of reference gene primers within the assay. To quantify the absolute abundance of each unique TCRbeta CDR3 rearrangement, sequence reads were collapsed and filtered. For each sample, productive Simpson clonality was calculated as the square root of Simpson's diversity index over productive rearrangements. In TCRdb, the immuneACCESS table is reduced to in-frame sequences with V and J assigned. These tables do not hold every clone; where another copy was compared, an unresolved V gene accounts for under half, and the others remain unexplained. V and J calls and clone size are copied from that table; D and trimming were computed from the DNA. Here the sample has over 130,000 clones; 75% to 90% occur a single time. The biggest ten clones account for 11% of the sample.

The rearrangement joined TRBV6-2 or TRBV6-3 to TRBJ2-7, with 8 bases matching TRBD1. The source of this sequence is a woman aged 80 or over with acute or convalescent COVID-19. Specimen: peripheral blood. Read as DNA, the sequence is TGTGCCAGCAGCGACAGGGGTCGCGAGCAGTACTTC. It is translated as CASSDRGREQYF.